The 14 T cell receptor beta chains below were found in one sample sequenced in a study of T cell responses to AZD1222 COVID-19 vaccine. Repertoires were generated with immunoSEQ multiplex PCR, while TCRdb's copy carries only in-frame clones and drops some. The data show over 130,000 clones, under 90% seen once. The input for sequencing was peripheral blood, taken 28 days after the second AZD1222 dose. The origin of the receptors is an adult who received the AZD1222 COVID-19 vaccine.

The chain carries TRBV3-1 (or the pseudogene TRBV3-2) and TRBJ1-2; 7 bases match TRBD1. The germline gives CDR1 LGHDT, CDR2 YNNKEL (reference sequence). This CDR3 spans 13 amino acids. With V trimmed by 4 bases and J by 2 bases, 1 base remained unmatched. The CDR3 reads CASSLGQNYGYTF. The CDR3 DNA sequence: TGTGCCAGCAGCCTGGGACAGAACTATGGCTACACCTTC.

V gene TRBV28 combines with J gene TRBJ1-1, with D hard to call. Germline V lookup: CDR1 MDHEN, CDR2 SYDVKM. V dropped 7 bases and J dropped 9 bases, with 21 bases sitting between them. The CDR3 contains 14 residues. CDR3 sequence (DNA): TGTGCCAGCACCGCGGGAGGCGCGTCCCTCAAAGCTTTCTTT. The encoded protein is CASTAGGASLKAFF.

The rearrangement uses TRBV6-5 and TRBJ1-6; TRBD1 might be the D (6 bases). The CDR3 covers 14 residues. The germline V gene encodes CDR1 MNHEY and CDR2 SVGAGI. V was cut by 5 bases and J by 7 bases, with 12 bases left in between. The CDR3 protein is CASSRQAGNSPLHF. The DNA of the CDR3 is TGTGCCAGCAGTCGACAGGCGGGAAATTCACCCCTCCACTTT.

V usage is TRBV21-1 and J usage is TRBJ1-1. TRBV21-1 constitutes a pseudogene. This CDR3 contains 13 residues. Here the CDR3 DNA reads TGTGCCAGCGGACCAGGTAGGAACACTGAAGCTTTCTTT. It yields the protein CASGPGRNTEAFF.

The V call is TRBV28, the J call TRBJ1-6; possible D gene TRBD1, 6 bases. The CDR3 runs 15 residues. Germline assignment: CDR1 MDHEN and CDR2 SYDVKM. The V and J ends lost 5 bases and 0 bases respectively, with 8 bases between them. The CDR3 sequence is CASSRGSSYNSPLHF. CDR3 bases: TGTGCCAGCAGTAGGGGGAGCTCCTATAATTCACCCCTCCACTTT.

This chain connects TRBV18 to TRBJ1-2; TRBD1 matches at 8 bases. With V trimmed by 3 bases and J by 7 bases, 7 bases remained unmatched. From germline, CDR1 is KGHSH and CDR2 LQKENI. This CDR3 is built from 14 residues. The CDR3 sequence is CASSPITGGGGYTF. CDR3 bases: TGTGCCAGCTCACCTATTACAGGGGGTGGTGGCTACACCTTC.

V usage is TRBV20-1 and J usage is TRBJ1-1; the D is unclear. This CDR3 spans 11 amino acids. Deletions cut 8 bases from V and 1 base from J, with 8 bases between. Looked up from germline, CDR1 is DFQATT and CDR2 is SNEGSKA (reference sequence). The CDR3 region is CSTRWNTEAFF. Written as DNA, the CDR3 is TGCAGTACACGATGGAACACTGAAGCTTTCTTT.

The V and J genes are TRBV6-1 and TRBJ1-5; no definite D call. Trimming stripped 3 bases from V and 6 bases from J, with 9 bases between. Per germline, CDR1 MNHNS and CDR2 SASEGT. The CDR3 runs 13 residues. CDR3 sequence reads: CASSDIRGQPQHF. The CDR3 DNA reads as TGTGCCAGCAGTGACATTCGGGGTCAGCCCCAGCATTTT.

This chain links TRBV18 with TRBJ1-3, with 10 bases matching TRBD1. Germline V CDR1 and CDR2: KGHSH, LQKENI. After removal of 4 bases from V and 0 bases from J, the junction contained 0 bases not matched to a gene. This CDR3 has 15 amino acids. The CDR3 DNA reads as TGTGCCAGCTCACGACAGGGGGCCTCTGGAAACACCATATATTTT. Residues: CASSRQGASGNTIYF.

The V and J genes are TRBV7-8 and TRBJ1-2; no clear D gene. This CDR3 has 14 residues. Germline CDR1 reads SGHVS; CDR2 reads FQNEAQ. Trimming removed 0 bases at V and 3 bases at J, with 8 bases between. The DNA of the CDR3 is TGTGCCAGCAGCTTAGCCCCGGGTGACTATGGCTACACCTTC. Protein product: CASSLAPGDYGYTF.

The rearrangement uses TRBV28 and TRBJ1-5, with TRBD1 identical over 7 bases. This CDR3 region has 16 residues. CDR1 MDHEN and CDR2 SYDVKM come from the germline V gene. J gave up 4 bases and V 6 bases, and 12 bases lay outside the gene matches. CDR3 coding DNA: TGTGCCAGCAGACCAGACAGGGCTGCCCATAATCAGCCCCAGCATTTT. It codes for CASRPDRAAHNQPQHF.

J is TRBJ2-5 and V is TRBV7-9, with D perhaps being TRBD1 or TRBD2 (5 bases each). Germline CDR1 is SEHNR and CDR2 is FQNEAQ (reference sequence). CDR3 length: 14 residues. V lost 5 bases to trimming and J lost 2 bases, with 12 bases between them. Here the CDR3 DNA reads TGTGCCAGCAGCAGGGCCGGGACGCAAGAGACCCAGTACTTC. Translated: CASSRAGTQETQYF.

The chain links TRBV6-2 or TRBV6-3 to TRBJ2-6; 9 nucleotides align to TRBD1. The germline CDR1 and CDR2 sequences are MNHEY and SVGEGT. V dropped 0 bases and J dropped 0; count of bases not matched to a gene: 12. This CDR3 has 21 amino acids. The chain's CDR3 is CASSYSAIWDREYSGANVLTF. The CDR3 DNA sequence: TGTGCCAGCAGTTACTCTGCTATTTGGGACAGGGAATACTCTGGGGCCAACGTCCTGACTTTC.

This chain connects TRBV18 to TRBJ1-1, with 8 bases lining up with TRBD1. J gave up 2 bases and V 1 base, and 6 bases lay outside the gene matches. The CDR3 extends over 16 amino acids. From germline, CDR1 is KGHSH and CDR2 LQKENI. DNA of the CDR3: TGTGCCAGCTCACCACAGGAGCAGGGGGCAAACACTGAAGCTTTCTTT. Residues: CASSPQEQGANTEAFF.